This TCR beta chain was profiled in a study of T-cell memory formation after mild COVID-19. Whole-study results and caveats: Those CD4+ clones that contracted were mainly in CM and EM (CD8+ ones in EMRA).

From the 5' RACE reads, TCRdb called clonotypes with MiXCR, one entry per CDR3 protein. The table shows about 350,000 distinct CDR3 sequences, with roughly 13% occurring only once. A word on this clonotype: The target antigen is unknown.

Sequenced material: PBMCs or a T cell subset sorted from them (not recorded which). The receptor was derived from a man between 18 and 29 years old who had mild COVID-19 (a few samples of this study predate the infection). Cell type and time point are not known.

CDR3 sequence: CASSLFLTVEAFF. Written as DNA, the CDR3 is TGTGCCAGCAGCTTATTCTTGACGGTTGAAGCTTTCTTT. The rearrangement links TRBV5-5 to TRBJ1-1, with D unclear. CDR1 and CDR2 (germline): SGHKS, YYEKEE (reference sequence). This CDR3 is built from 13 residues. The ends were cut back, 2 bases at V and 7 bases at J, with 12 bases in the middle.